The 10 T cell receptor beta chains given below trace back to one sample, sequenced in a study of multiple sclerosis patients with progressive multifocal leukoencephalopathy. Time point denoted: before natalizumab initiation. The assay was immunoSEQ multiplex PCR, and TCRdb's table has in-frame clones only and misses some. The sample lists roughly 30,000 clones; roughly 91% were seen once. Sequenced: PBMCs. All receptors come from a human donor with multiple sclerosis.

The gene calls are TRBV6-6 and TRBJ2-3; possibly TRBD1 or TRBD2 for D (5 bases each). With 2 bases removed from V and 2 bases from J, the gap between germline ends came to 14 bases. From germline, CDR1 is MNHNY and CDR2 SVGAGI (reference sequence). The CDR3 covers 16 residues. The CDR3 DNA reads as TGTGCCAGCAGTTACATCGGTGGGGGAATCACAGATACGCAGTATTTT. Its protein is CASSYIGGGITDTQYF.

This rearrangement joins TRBV28 to TRBJ1-2, with 9 bases that match TRBD1. V was pared by 5 bases and J by 8 bases, with 9 bases of the junction left unmatched. CDR1 and CDR2 from the germline V gene are MDHEN and SYDVKM. The CDR3 length is 14 residues. CDR3 in amino acids: CASSPRQGGGGYTF. As DNA, the CDR3 is TGTGCCAGCAGTCCCCGACAGGGGGGGGGCGGCTACACCTTC.

J is TRBJ1-2 and V is TRBV28; D unresolved. The V and J ends lost 2 bases and 4 bases respectively, with 11 bases between them. Germline lookup yields CDR1 MDHEN and CDR2 SYDVKM. The CDR3 covers 14 residues. CDR3 loop: CASSLGRFFYGYTF. The CDR3 DNA reads TGTGCCAGCAGTTTAGGACGGTTTTTCTATGGCTACACCTTC.

This chain joins TRBV2 and TRBJ2-3, with 8 bases fitting TRBD2. V was pared by 6 bases and J by 4 bases, with 3 bases of the junction left unmatched. This CDR3 region has 13 residues. CDR1 is SNHLY, CDR2 FYNNEI, per germline. CDR3: CASRGLVADTQYF. The CDR3 DNA reads as TGTGCCAGCAGGGGACTAGTTGCAGATACGCAGTATTTT.

The chain joins TRBV30 to TRBJ2-2, with D possibly TRBD2 on 5 matching bases. Trimming cost V 1 base and J 6 bases, with 9 bases left between them. The CDR3 contains 13 residues. CDR1 is GTSNPN, CDR2 SVGIG, per germline (reference sequence). CDR3 amino acids: CAWSGAGAGELFF. CDR3 coding DNA: TGTGCCTGGAGTGGGGCCGGGGCCGGGGAGCTGTTTTTT. The complete variable domain, with remaining parts taken from reference TRBV30 and TRBJ2-2, reads SQTIHQWPATLVQPVGSPLSLECTVEGTSNPNLYWYRQAAGRGLQLLFYSVGIGQISSEVPQNLSASRPQDRQFILSSKKLLLSDSGFYLCAWSGAGAGELFFGEGSRLTVL.

The chain uses TRBV7-6 and TRBJ2-5, with 8 bases identical to TRBD2. The length of the CDR3 is 16 residues. CDR1 and CDR2 (germline): SGHVS, FNYEAQ. The J segment lost 7 bases and the V segment lost 0 bases, leaving 10 bases of the junction unmatched. CDR3 nucleotide sequence: TGTGCCAGCAGCTTAGCTAGCGGGGTCACCGGGGGGACCCAGTACTTC. This encodes CASSLASGVTGGTQYF.

With respect to this clone: The junction departs from the called germline gene at one end, perhaps through a read error. Within the sample, other DNA sequences also encode this same CDR3. The chain couples TRBV5-4 to TRBJ2-5; TRBD2 agrees at 9 bases. Looked up from germline, CDR1 is SGHNT and CDR2 is YYREEE (reference sequence). This CDR3 is built from 15 residues. The CDR3 loop reads CASSLALAGQETQYF. CDR3 bases: TGCGCCAGCAGCTTGGCCCTAGCGGGGCAAGAGACCCAGTACTTC.

This clone was observed a few times. This chain links TRBV15 with TRBJ1-1; the match to TRBD1 covers 9 bases. CDR1 and CDR2 from the germline V gene are LNHNV and YYDKDF (reference sequence). J gave up 6 bases and V 4 bases, and 6 bases lay outside the gene matches. This CDR3 has 14 amino acids. CDR3 sequence: CATSTRQGVSEAFF. In nucleotides, the CDR3 is TGTGCCACCAGCACCCGACAGGGGGTATCTGAAGCTTTCTTT.

This chain uses TRBV5-1 with TRBJ2-3; no definite D call. Germline values: CDR1 SGHRS, CDR2 YFSETQ. The CDR3 contains 14 residues. V lost 3 bases to trimming and J lost 4 bases, with 12 bases between them. The CDR3 loop reads CASSSGPGADTQYF. CDR3 coding DNA: TGCGCCAGCAGCTCCGGCCCCGGAGCAGATACGCAGTATTTT.

The chain employs TRBV5-4 and TRBJ2-5; 11 bases line up with TRBD2. With V trimmed by 1 base and J by 5 bases, 1 base remained unmatched. The CDR3 length is 14 residues. The germline V gene has CDR1 SGHNT and CDR2 YYREEE (reference sequence). CDR3 DNA: TGTGCCAGCAGCTTGACTAGCGGGGGTGAGACCCAGTACTTC. It is translated as CASSLTSGGETQYF.